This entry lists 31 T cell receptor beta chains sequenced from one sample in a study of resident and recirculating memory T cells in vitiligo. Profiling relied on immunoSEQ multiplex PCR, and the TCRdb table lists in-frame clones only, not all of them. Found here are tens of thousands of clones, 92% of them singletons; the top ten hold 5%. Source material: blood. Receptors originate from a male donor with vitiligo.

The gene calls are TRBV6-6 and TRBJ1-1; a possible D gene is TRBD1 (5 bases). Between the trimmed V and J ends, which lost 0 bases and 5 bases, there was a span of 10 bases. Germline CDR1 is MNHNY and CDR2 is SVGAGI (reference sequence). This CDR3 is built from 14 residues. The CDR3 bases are TGTGCCAGCAGTTACTCGATCTCAGGGACTGAAGCTTTCTTT. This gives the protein CASSYSISGTEAFF.

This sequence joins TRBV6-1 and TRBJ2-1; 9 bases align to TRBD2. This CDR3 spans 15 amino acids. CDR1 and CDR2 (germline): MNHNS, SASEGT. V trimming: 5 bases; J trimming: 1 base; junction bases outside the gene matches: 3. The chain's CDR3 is CASSQLAGSYNEQFF. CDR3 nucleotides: TGTGCCAGCAGTCAACTAGCGGGTTCCTACAATGAGCAGTTCTTC.

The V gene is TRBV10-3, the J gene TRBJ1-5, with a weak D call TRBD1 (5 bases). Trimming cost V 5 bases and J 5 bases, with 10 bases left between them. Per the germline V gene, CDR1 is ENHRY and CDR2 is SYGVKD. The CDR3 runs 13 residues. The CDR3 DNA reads TGTGCCATCAGTAAGACAGATTATCAGCCCCAGCATTTT. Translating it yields CAISKTDYQPQHF.

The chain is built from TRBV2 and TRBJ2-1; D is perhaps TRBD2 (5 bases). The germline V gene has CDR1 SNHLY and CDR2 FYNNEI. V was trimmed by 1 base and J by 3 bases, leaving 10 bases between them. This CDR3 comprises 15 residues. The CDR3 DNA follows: TGTGCCAGCAGTGAAGGTCTAGCTGGCTACAATGAGCAGTTCTTC. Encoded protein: CASSEGLAGYNEQFF.

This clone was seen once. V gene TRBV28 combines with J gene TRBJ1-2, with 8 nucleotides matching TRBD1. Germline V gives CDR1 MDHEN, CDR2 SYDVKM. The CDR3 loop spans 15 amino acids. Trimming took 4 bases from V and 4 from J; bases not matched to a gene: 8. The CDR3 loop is CASSSTPGGVYGYTF. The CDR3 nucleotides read TGTGCCAGCAGTTCCACTCCAGGGGGCGTCTATGGCTACACCTTC.

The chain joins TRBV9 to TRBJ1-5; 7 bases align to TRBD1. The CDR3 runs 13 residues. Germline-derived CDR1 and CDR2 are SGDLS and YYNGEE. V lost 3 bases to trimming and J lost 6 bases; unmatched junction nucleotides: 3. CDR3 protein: CASSDRGGQPQHF. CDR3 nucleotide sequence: TGTGCCAGCAGCGACAGGGGCGGTCAGCCCCAGCATTTT.

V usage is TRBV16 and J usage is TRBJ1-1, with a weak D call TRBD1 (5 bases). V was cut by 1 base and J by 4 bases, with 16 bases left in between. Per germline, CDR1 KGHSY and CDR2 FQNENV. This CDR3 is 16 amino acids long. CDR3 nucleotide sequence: TGTGCCAGCAGCCAATTTGGCTCTGGGGCACGCACTGAAGCTTTCTTT. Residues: CASSQFGSGARTEAFF.

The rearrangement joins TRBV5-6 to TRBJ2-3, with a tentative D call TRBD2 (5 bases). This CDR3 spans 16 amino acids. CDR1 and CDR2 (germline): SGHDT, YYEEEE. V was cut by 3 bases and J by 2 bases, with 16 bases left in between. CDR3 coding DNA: TGTGCCAGCAGCTCCGGTCAGCGGAGATCCACAGATACGCAGTATTTT. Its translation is CASSSGQRRSTDTQYF.

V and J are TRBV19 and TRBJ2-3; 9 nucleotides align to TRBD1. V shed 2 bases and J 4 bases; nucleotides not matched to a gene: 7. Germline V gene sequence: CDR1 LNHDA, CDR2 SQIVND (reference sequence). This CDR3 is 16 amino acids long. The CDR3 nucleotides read TGTGCCAGTAGTATAAGGTCGCGGGACAGGGCAGATACGCAGTATTTT. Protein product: CASSIRSRDRADTQYF.

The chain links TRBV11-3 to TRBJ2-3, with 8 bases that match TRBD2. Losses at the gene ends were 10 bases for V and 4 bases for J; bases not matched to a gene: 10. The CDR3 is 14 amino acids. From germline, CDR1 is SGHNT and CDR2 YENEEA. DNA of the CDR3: TGTGCCACCATGATCGGGAGGGCATCAGATACGCAGTATTTT. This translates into CATMIGRASDTQYF.

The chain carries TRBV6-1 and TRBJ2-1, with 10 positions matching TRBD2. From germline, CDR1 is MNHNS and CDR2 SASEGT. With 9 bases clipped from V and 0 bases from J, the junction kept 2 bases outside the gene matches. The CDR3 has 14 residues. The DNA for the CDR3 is TGTGCCAGTTCTAGCGGGAGCTCCTACAATGAGCAGTTCTTC. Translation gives CASSSGSSYNEQFF.

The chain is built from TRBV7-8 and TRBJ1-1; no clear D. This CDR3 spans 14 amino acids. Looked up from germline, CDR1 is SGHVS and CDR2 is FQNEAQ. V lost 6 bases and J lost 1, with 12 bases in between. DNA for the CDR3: TGTGCCAGCAGTCTCCGACCAGGGAACACTGAAGCTTTCTTT. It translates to CASSLRPGNTEAFF.

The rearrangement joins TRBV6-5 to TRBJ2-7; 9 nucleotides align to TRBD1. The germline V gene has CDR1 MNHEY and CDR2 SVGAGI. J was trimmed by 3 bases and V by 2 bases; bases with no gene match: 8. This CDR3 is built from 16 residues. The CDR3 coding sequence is TGTGCCAGCAGTTACACTTCGACAGGGGGGAGCTACGAGCAGTACTTC. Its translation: CASSYTSTGGSYEQYF.

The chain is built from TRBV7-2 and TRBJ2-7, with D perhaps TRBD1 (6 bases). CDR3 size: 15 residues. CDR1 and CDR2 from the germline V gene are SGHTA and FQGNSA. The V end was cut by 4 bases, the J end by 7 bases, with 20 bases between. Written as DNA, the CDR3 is TGTGCCAGCAGCTCGCGTTACAGGGCCTTGGGGGAGCAGTACTTC. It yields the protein CASSSRYRALGEQYF.

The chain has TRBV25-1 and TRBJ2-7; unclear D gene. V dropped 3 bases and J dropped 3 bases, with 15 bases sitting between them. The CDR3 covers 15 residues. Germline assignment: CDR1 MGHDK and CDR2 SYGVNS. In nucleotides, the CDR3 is TGTGCCAGCAGTGACCCGAATCGACACCTCTACGAGCAGTACTTC. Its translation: CASSDPNRHLYEQYF.

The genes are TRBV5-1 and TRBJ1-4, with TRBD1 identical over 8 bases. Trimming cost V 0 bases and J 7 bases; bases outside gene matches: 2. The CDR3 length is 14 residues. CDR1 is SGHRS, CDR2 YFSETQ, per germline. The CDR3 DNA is TGCGCCAGCAGCTTGGGGACAGGGTCTGAAAAACTGTTTTTT. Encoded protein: CASSLGTGSEKLFF.

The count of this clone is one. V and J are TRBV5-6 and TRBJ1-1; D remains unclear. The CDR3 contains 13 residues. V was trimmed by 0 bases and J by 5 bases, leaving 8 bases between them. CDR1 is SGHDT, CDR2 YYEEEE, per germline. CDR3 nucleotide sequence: TGTGCCAGCAGCTTGGCCTCGGGGACTGAAGCTTTCTTT. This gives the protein CASSLASGTEAFF.

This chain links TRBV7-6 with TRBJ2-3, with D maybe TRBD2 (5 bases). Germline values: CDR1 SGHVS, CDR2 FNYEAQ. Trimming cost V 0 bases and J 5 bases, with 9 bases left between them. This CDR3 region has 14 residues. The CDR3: CASSLAGEGDTQYF. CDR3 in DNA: TGTGCCAGCAGCTTAGCGGGAGAAGGAGATACGCAGTATTTT.

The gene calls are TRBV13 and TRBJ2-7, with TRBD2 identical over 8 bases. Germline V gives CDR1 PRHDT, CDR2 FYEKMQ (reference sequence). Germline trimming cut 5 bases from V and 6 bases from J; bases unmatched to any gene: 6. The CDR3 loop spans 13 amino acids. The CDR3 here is CASSLGLVAEQYF. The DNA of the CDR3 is TGTGCCAGCAGCCTGGGACTAGTAGCCGAGCAGTACTTC.

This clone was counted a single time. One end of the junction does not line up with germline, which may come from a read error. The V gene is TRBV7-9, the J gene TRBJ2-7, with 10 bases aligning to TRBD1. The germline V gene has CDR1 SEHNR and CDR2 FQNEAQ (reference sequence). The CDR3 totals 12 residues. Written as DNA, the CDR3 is TGTGCCAGCAGCGACAGGGGGCTGAAGATGTTGTTC. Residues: CASSDRGLKMLF. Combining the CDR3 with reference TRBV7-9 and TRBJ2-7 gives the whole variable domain DTGVSQNPRHKITKRGQNVTFRCDPISEHNRLYWYRQTLGQGPEFLTYFQNEAQLEKSRLLSDRFSAERPKGSFSTLEIQRTEQGDSAMYLCASSDRGLKMLFGPGTRLTVT.

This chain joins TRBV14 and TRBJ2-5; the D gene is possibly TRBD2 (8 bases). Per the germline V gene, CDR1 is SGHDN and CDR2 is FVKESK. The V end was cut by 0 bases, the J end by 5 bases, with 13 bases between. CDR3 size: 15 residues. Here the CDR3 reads CASSQDREGAETQYF. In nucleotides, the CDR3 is TGTGCCAGCAGCCAAGATCGGGAGGGGGCGGAGACCCAGTACTTC.

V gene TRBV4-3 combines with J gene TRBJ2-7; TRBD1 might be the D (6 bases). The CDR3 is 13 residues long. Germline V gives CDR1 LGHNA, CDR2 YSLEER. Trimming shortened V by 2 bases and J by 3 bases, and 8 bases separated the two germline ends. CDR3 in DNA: TGCGCCAGCAGCCAACAGACAGGCTACGAGCAGTACTTC. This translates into CASSQQTGYEQYF.

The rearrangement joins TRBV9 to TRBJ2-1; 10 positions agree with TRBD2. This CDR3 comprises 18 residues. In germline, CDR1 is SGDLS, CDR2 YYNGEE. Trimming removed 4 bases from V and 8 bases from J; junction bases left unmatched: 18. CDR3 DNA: TGTGCCAGCAGCTCAGGAAACCCCCCGGGACTAGCGTGGGATGAGCAGTTCTTC. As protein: CASSSGNPPGLAWDEQFF.

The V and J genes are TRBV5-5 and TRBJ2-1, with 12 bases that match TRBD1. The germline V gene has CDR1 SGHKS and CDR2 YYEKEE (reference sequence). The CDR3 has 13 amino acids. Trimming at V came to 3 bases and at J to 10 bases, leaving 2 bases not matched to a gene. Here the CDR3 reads CASSWGTGGEQFF. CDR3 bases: TGTGCCAGCAGCTGGGGGACAGGGGGCGAGCAGTTCTTC.

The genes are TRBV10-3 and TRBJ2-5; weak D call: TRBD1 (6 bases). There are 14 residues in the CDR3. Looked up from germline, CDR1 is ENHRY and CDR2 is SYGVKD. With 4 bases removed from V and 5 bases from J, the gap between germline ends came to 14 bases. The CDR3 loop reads CAISGGHGGETQYF. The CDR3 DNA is TGTGCCATCAGTGGGGGGCATGGCGGTGAGACCCAGTACTTC.

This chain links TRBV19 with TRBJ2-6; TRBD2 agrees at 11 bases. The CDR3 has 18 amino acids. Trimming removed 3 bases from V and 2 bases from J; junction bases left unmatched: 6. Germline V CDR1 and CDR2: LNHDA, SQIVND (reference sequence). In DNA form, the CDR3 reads TGTGCCAGTAGTATTGGGCTAGCGGGAGGAACTGGGGCCAACGTCCTGACTTTC. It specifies CASSIGLAGGTGANVLTF. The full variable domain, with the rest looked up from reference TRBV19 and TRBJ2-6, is DGGITQSPKYLFRKEGQNVTLSCEQNLNHDAMYWYRQDPGQGLRLIYYSQIVNDFQKGDIAEGYSVSREKKESFPLTVTSAQKNPTAFYLCASSIGLAGGTGANVLTFGAGSRLTVL.

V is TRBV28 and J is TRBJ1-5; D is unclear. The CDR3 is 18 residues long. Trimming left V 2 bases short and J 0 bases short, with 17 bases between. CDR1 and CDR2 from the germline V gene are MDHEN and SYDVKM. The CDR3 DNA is TGTGCCAGCAGTTTACCGGGGTACGTTACCTATAGCAATCAGCCCCAGCATTTT. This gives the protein CASSLPGYVTYSNQPQHF. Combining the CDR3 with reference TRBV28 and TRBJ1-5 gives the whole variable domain DVKVTQSSRYLVKRTGEKVFLECVQDMDHENMFWYRQDPGLGLRLIYFSYDVKMKEKGDIPEGYSVSREKKERFSLILESASTNQTSMYLCASSLPGYVTYSNQPQHFGDGTRLSIL.

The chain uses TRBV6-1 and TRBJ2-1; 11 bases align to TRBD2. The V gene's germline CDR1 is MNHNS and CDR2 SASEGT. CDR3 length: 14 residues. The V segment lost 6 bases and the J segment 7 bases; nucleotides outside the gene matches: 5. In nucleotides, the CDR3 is TGTGCCAGCAGAACTAGCGGGAGCGAGAATGAGCAGTTCTTC. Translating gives CASRTSGSENEQFF.

The CDR3 DNA follows: TGCGCCAGCAGTTCCTCCGGGACAGGGGTCTCCTACAATGAGCAGTTCTTC. Translation gives CASSSSGTGVSYNEQFF. The chain carries TRBV4-1 and TRBJ2-1, with 10 positions matching TRBD1. Germline CDR1 is MGHRA and CDR2 is YSYEKL. Losses at the gene ends were 6 bases for V and 0 bases for J; bases not matched to a gene: 8. CDR3 size: 17 residues.

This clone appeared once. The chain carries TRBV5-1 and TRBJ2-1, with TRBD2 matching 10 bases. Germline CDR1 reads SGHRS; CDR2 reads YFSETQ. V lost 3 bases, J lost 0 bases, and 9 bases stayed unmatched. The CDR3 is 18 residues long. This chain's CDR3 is CASSSRLAGHYSYNEQFF. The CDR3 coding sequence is TGCGCCAGCAGCTCGAGACTAGCGGGTCATTACTCCTACAATGAGCAGTTCTTC.

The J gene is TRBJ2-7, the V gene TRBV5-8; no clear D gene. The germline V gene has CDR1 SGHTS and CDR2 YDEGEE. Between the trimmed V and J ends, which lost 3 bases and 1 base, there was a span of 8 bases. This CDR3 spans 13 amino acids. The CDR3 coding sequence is TGTGCCAGCAGCTCCCGTATGTCCTACGAGCAGTACTTC. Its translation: CASSSRMSYEQYF.